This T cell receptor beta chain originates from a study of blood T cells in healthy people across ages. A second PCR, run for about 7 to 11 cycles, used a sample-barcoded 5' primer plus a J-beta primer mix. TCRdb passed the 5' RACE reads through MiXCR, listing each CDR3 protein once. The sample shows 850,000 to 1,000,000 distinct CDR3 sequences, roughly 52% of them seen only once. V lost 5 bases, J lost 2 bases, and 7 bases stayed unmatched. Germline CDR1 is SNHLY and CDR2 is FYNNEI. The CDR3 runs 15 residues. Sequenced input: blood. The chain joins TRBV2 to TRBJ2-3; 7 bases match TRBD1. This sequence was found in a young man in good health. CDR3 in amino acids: CASSTGTAPTDTQYF. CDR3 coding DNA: TGTGCCAGCAGTACCGGGACAGCCCCCACAGATACGCAGTATTTT.